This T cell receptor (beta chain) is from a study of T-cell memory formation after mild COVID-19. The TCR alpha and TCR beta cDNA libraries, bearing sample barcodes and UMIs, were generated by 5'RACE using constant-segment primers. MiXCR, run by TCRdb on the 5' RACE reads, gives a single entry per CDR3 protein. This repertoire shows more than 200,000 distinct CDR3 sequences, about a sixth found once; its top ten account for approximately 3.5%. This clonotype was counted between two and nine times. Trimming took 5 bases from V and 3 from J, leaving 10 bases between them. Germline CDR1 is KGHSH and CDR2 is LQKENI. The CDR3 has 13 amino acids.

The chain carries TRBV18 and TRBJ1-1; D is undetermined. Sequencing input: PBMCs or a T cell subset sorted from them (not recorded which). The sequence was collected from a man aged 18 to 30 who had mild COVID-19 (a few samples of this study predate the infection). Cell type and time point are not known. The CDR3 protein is CASSRTGYTEAFF. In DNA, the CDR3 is TGTGCCAGCTCAAGGACGGGATACACTGAAGCTTTCTTT.